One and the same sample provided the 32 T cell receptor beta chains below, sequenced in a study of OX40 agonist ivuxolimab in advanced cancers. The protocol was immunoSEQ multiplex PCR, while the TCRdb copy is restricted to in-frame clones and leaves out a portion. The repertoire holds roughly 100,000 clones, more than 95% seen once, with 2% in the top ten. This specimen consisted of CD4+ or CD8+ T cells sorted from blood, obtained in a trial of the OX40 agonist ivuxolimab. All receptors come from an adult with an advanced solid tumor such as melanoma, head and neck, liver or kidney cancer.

CDR3 residues: CASSPGQDSNQPQHF. The CDR3 coding sequence is TGTGCCAGCAGCCCAGGACAGGACAGCAATCAGCCCCAGCATTTT. The rearrangement links TRBV28 to TRBJ1-5, with TRBD1 matching 7 bases. Trimming took 6 bases from V and 1 from J; bases not matched to a gene: 6. The germline gives CDR1 MDHEN, CDR2 SYDVKM. The length of the CDR3 is 15 residues. Full variable domain (missing parts from reference TRBV28 and TRBJ1-5): DVKVTQSSRYLVKRTGEKVFLECVQDMDHENMFWYRQDPGLGLRLIYFSYDVKMKEKGDIPEGYSVSREKKERFSLILESASTNQTSMYLCASSPGQDSNQPQHFGDGTRLSIL.

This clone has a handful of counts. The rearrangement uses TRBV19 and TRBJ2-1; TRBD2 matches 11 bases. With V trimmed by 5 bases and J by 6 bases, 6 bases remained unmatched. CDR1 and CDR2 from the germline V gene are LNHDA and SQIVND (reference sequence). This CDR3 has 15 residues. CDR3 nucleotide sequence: TGTGCCAGTAGTGTCACCGGGACTAGCGGCAATGAGCAGTTCTTC. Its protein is CASSVTGTSGNEQFF.

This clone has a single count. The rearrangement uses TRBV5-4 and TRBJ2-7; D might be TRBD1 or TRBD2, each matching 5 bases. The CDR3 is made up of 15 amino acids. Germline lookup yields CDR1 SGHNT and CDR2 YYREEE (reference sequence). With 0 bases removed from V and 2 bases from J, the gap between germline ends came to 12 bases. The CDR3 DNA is TGTGCCAGCAGCTTGGCCGGGACGGGGACCTACGAGCAGTACTTC. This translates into CASSLAGTGTYEQYF.

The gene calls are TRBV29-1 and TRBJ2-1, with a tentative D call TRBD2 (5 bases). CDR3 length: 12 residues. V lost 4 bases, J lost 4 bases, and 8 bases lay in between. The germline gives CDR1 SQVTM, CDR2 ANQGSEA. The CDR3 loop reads CSVVWEYNEQFF. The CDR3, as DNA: TGCAGCGTTGTGTGGGAGTACAATGAGCAGTTCTTC.

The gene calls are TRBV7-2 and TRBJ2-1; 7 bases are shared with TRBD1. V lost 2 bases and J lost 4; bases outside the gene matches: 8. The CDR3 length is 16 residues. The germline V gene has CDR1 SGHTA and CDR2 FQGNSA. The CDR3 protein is CASSLPPGQIYNEQFF. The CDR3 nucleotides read TGTGCCAGCAGCTTACCGCCGGGACAGATATACAATGAGCAGTTCTTC.

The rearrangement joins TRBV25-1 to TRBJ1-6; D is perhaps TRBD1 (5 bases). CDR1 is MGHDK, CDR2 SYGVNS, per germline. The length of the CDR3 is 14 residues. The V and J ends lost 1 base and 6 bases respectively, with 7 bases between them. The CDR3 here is CASSEWQGNSPLHF. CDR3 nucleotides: TGTGCCAGCAGTGAATGGCAGGGTAATTCACCCCTCCACTTT.

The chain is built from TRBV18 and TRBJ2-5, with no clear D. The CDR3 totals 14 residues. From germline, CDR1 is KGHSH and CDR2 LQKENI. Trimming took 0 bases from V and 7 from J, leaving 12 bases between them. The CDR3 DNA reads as TGTGCCAGCTCACCACCCACCCGGTTCTGGACCCAGTACTTC. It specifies CASSPPTRFWTQYF.

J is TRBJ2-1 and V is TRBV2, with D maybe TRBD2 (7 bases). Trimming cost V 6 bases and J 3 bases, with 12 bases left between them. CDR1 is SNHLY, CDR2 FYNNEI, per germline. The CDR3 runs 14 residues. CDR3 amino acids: CASRAGGLYNEQFF. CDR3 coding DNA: TGTGCCAGCAGGGCCGGGGGGCTCTACAATGAGCAGTTCTTC.

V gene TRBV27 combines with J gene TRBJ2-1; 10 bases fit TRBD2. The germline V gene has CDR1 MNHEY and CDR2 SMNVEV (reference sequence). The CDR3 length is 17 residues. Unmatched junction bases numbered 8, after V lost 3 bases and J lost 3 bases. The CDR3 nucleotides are TGTGCCAGCAGTTTTCTGCTTAGCGGGGGGCTCTACAATGAGCAGTTCTTC. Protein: CASSFLLSGGLYNEQFF.

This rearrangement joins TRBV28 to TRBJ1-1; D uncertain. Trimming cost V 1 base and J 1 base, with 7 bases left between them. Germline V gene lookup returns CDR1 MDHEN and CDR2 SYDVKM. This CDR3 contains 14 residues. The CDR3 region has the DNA TGTGCCAGCAGTTTATTTACGGGGAACACTGAAGCTTTCTTT. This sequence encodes CASSLFTGNTEAFF.

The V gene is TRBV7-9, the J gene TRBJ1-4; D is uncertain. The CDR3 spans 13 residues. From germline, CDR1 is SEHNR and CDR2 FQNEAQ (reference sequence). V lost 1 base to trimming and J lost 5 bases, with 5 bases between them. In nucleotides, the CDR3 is TGTGCCAGCAGCTTAGTGCAGAATGAAAAACTGTTTTTT. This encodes CASSLVQNEKLFF.

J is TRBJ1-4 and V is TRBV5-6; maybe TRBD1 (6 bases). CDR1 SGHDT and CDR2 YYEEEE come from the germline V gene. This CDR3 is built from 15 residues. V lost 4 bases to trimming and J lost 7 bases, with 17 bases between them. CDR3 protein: CASSLGGGGSEKLFF. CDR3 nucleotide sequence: TGTGCCAGCAGCCTTGGGGGCGGGGGCAGTGAAAAACTGTTTTTT. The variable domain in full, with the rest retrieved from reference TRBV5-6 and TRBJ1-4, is DAGVTQSPTHLIKTRGQQVTLRCSPKSGHDTVSWYQQALGQGPQFIFQYYEEEERQRGNFPDRFSGHQFPNYSSELNVNALLLGDSALYLCASSLGGGGSEKLFFGSGTQLSVL.

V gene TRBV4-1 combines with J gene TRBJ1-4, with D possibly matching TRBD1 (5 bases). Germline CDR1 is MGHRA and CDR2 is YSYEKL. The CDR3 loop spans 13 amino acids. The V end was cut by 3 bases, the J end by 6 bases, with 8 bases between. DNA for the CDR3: TGCGCCAGCAGCCACCAGACAGATGAAAAACTGTTTTTT. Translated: CASSHQTDEKLFF.

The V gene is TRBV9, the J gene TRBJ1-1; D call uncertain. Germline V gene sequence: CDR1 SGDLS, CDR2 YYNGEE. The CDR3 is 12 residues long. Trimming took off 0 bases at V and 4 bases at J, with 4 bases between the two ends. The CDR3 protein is CASSVEGTEAFF. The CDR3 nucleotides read TGTGCCAGCAGCGTAGAGGGCACTGAAGCTTTCTTT.

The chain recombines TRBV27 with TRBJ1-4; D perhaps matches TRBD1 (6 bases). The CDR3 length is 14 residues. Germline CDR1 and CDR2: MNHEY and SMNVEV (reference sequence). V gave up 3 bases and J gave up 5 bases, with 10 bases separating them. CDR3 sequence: CASSLAGTNEKLFF. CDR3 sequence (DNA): TGTGCCAGCAGTTTGGCGGGGACAAATGAAAAACTGTTTTTT.

CDR3 DNA sequence: TGTGCCAGTTCCACAGGGGCCACCTACGAGCAGTACTTC. Protein product: CASSTGATYEQYF. The chain couples TRBV6-1 to TRBJ2-7, with 7 nucleotides matching TRBD1. CDR3 length equals 13 residues. The V segment lost 9 bases and the J segment 2 bases; nucleotides outside the gene matches: 7. The V gene's germline CDR1 is MNHNS and CDR2 SASEGT.

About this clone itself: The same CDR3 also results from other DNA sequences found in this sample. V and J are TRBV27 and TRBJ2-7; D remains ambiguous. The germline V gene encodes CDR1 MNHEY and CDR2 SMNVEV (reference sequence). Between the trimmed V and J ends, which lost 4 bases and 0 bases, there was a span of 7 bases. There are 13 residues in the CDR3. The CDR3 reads CASSSGSSYEQYF. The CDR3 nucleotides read TGTGCCAGCAGTTCAGGTAGCTCCTACGAGCAGTACTTC.

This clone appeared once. The CDR3 DNA is TGTGCCAGCAGTCAGAGGACTAGCACAGATACGCAGTATTTT. It codes for CASSQRTSTDTQYF. The gene calls are TRBV6-6 and TRBJ2-3, with D possibly being TRBD2 (5 bases). The CDR3 spans 14 residues. The germline V gene has CDR1 MNHNY and CDR2 SVGAGI (reference sequence). V lost 5 bases to trimming and J lost 0 bases, with 9 bases between them.

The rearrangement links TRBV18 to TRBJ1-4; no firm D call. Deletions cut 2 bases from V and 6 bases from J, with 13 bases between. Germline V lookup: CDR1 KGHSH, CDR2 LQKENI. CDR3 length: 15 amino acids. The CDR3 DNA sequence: TGTGCCAGCTCACCAAGCGCCGGAGCAGATGAAAAACTGTTTTTT. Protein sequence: CASSPSAGADEKLFF.

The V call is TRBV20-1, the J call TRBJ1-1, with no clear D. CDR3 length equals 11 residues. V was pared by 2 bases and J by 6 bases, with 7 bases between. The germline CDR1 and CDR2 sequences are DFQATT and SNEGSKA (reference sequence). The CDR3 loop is CSARLGPEAFF. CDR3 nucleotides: TGCAGTGCTAGACTTGGGCCTGAAGCTTTCTTT.

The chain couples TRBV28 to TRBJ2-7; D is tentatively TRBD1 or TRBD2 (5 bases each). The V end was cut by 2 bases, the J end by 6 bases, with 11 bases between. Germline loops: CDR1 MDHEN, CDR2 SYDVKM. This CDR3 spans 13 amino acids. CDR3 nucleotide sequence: TGTGCCAGCAGTTTAAGGGACCGCCTCGAGCAGTACTTC. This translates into CASSLRDRLEQYF.

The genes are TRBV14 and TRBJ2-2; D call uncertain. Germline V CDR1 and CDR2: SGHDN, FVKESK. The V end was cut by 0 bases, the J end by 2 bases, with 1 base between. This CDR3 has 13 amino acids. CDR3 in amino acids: CASSQENTGELFF. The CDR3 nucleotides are TGTGCCAGCAGCCAAGAAAACACCGGGGAGCTGTTTTTT.

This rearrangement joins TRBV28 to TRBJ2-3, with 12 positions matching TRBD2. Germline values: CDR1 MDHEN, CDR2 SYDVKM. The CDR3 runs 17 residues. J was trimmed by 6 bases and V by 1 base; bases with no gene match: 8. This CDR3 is CASSLSSGRAEVDTQYF. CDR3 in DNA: TGTGCCAGCAGTTTATCTAGCGGGAGGGCCGAGGTGGATACGCAGTATTTT.

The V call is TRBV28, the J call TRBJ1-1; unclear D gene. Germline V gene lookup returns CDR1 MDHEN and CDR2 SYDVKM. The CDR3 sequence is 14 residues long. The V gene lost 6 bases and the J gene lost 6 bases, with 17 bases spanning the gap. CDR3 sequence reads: CASSSIVLGAEAFF. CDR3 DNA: TGTGCCAGCAGCTCGATAGTTCTGGGTGCTGAAGCTTTCTTT.

CDR3 sequence: CASRQGAQYEQYF. The CDR3 DNA reads TGTGCCAGTAGACAGGGGGCGCAGTACGAGCAGTACTTC. The chain has TRBV19 and TRBJ2-7; 9 bases map to TRBD1. The trim removed 6 bases at V and 4 bases at J, leaving 4 bases unmatched. CDR3 length: 13 residues. Germline CDR1 LNHDA, CDR2 SQIVND (reference sequence).

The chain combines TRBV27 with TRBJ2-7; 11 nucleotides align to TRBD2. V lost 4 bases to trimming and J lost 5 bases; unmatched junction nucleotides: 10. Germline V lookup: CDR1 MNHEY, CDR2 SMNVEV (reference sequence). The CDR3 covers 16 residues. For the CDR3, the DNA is TGTGCCAGCAGTTCGGGGACTAGCGGCCTCAACAACGAGCAGTACTTC. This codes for CASSSGTSGLNNEQYF.

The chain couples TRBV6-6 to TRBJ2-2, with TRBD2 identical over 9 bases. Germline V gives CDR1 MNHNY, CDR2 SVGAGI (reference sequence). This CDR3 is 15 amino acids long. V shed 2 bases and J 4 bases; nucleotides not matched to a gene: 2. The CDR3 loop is CASSYAGGVTGELFF. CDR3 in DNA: TGTGCCAGCAGTTACGCGGGAGGGGTCACCGGGGAGCTGTTTTTT.

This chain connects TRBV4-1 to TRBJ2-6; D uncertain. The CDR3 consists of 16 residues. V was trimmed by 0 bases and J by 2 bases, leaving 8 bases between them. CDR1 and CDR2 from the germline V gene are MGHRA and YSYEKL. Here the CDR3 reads CASSQDQRAGANVLTF. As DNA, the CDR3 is TGCGCCAGCAGCCAAGATCAACGGGCTGGGGCCAACGTCCTGACTTTC.

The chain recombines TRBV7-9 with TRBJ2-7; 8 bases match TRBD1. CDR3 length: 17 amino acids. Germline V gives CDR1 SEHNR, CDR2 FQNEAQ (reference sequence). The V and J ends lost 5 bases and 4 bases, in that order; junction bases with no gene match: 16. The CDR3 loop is CASSPRLGTGSNYEQYF. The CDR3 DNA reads TGTGCCAGCAGCCCGAGACTCGGGACAGGATCAAATTACGAGCAGTACTTC.

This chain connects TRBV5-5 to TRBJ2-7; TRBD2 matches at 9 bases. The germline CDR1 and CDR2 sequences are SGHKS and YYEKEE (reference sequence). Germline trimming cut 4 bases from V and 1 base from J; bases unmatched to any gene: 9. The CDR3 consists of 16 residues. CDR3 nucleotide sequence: TGTGCCAGCAGCCAATTCGCGACTAGCGGATCCTACGAGCAGTACTTC. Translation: CASSQFATSGSYEQYF.

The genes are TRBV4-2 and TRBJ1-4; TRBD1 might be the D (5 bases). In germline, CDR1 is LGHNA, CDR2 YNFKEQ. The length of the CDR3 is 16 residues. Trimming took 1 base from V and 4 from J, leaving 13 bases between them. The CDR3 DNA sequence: TGTGCCAGCAGCCAAGTGTCCCGCGGGGGTAATGAAAAACTGTTTTTT. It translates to CASSQVSRGGNEKLFF.

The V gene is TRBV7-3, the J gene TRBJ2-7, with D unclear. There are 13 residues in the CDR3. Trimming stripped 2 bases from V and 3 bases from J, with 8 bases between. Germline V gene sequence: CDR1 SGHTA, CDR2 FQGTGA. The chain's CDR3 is CASSLVDGYEQYF. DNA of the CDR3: TGTGCCAGCAGCTTAGTGGACGGCTACGAGCAGTACTTC.